Listed here are 26 T cell receptor beta chains from one sample, sequenced in a study of cytotoxic CD8 clonotypes in ibrutinib-treated CLL. Profiling relied on immunoSEQ multiplex PCR, and the TCRdb table lists in-frame clones only, not all of them. The sample holds over 100,000 clones, roughly 88% seen once. The sequencing used PBMCs, collected after 24 months of ibrutinib treatment. The receptor source for this set is a human donor with chronic lymphocytic leukemia.

The rearrangement joins TRBV28 to TRBJ1-1; the match to TRBD1 covers 10 bases. The CDR3 runs to 16 residues. With 10 bases clipped from V and 6 bases from J, the junction kept 17 bases outside the gene matches. CDR1 is MDHEN, CDR2 SYDVKM, per germline. Here the CDR3 DNA reads TGTGCCACCGTAAAGACAGGGGGCGCCTCTTGGGCTGAAGCTTTCTTT. Translating gives CATVKTGGASWAEAFF.

This chain joins TRBV19 and TRBJ1-5, with D perhaps matching TRBD1 (5 bases). CDR1 and CDR2 from the germline V gene are LNHDA and SQIVND (reference sequence). The V and J ends lost 0 bases and 0 bases respectively, with 9 bases between them. CDR3 length equals 16 residues. The CDR3 here is CASSIESRDSNQPQHF. The CDR3 nucleotides read TGTGCCAGTAGTATAGAATCCAGGGATAGCAATCAGCCCCAGCATTTT.

V usage is TRBV7-3 and J usage is TRBJ2-1, with D possibly TRBD2 on 5 matching bases. Trimming stripped 5 bases from V and 10 bases from J, with 12 bases between. Germline CDR1 SGHTA, CDR2 FQGTGA. The CDR3 covers 12 residues. The CDR3 sequence is CASSPGGSEQFF. CDR3 DNA: TGTGCCAGCAGCCCCGGCGGGTCAGAGCAGTTCTTC. Together with reference TRBV7-3 and TRBJ2-1, the CDR3 gives the full variable domain: GAGVSQTPSNKVTEKGKYVELRCDPISGHTALYWYRQSLGQGPEFLIYFQGTGAADDSGLPNDRFFAVRPEGSVSTLKIQRTERGDSAVYLCASSPGGSEQFFGPGTRLTVL.

The chain combines TRBV6-5 with TRBJ2-5; the match to TRBD2 covers 7 bases. Germline CDR1 reads MNHEY; CDR2 reads SVGAGI. The junction had 9 bases not matched to a gene; V was cut back by 4 bases and J by 1 base. This CDR3 contains 16 residues. CDR3 in amino acids: CASSSLGTTSQETQYF. The CDR3 coding sequence is TGTGCCAGCAGTTCCCTCGGGACTACCTCCCAAGAGACCCAGTACTTC.

This chain uses TRBV5-1 with TRBJ2-3; 11 bases align to TRBD2. Germline-derived CDR1 and CDR2 are SGHRS and YFSETQ. The CDR3 is 14 residues long. The trim removed 9 bases at V and 5 bases at J, leaving 8 bases unmatched. CDR3 coding DNA: TGCGCCACCGGGACTAGCGGCACTTTAGATACGCAGTATTTT. Translation: CATGTSGTLDTQYF.

The chain has TRBV4-3 and TRBJ1-4, with D possibly matching TRBD1 (5 bases). The CDR3 is 17 residues long. Trimming cost V 0 bases and J 4 bases, with 15 bases left between them. Germline V CDR1 and CDR2: LGHNA, YSLEER. In DNA, the CDR3 is TGCGCCAGCAGCCAAGAAGGGAAAGGTCAGGGTAATGAAAAACTGTTTTTT. Translating it yields CASSQEGKGQGNEKLFF.

The CDR3 DNA reads as TGTGCCAGCAGCCCCATACTACGTCGGGGAGACCCCTACGAGCAGTACTTC. Residues: CASSPILRRGDPYEQYF. The chain links TRBV7-9 to TRBJ2-7; D may be TRBD2 (5 bases). This CDR3 is built from 17 residues. The germline V gene encodes CDR1 SEHNR and CDR2 FQNEAQ (reference sequence). The V gene lost 5 bases and the J gene lost 2 bases, with 22 bases spanning the gap.

The chain employs TRBV7-9 and TRBJ1-2; a possible D gene is TRBD1 (6 bases). Germline V CDR1 and CDR2: SEHNR, FQNEAQ (reference sequence). CDR3 length: 14 amino acids. The V gene lost 7 bases and the J gene lost 5 bases, with 17 bases spanning the gap. The CDR3 bases are TGTGCCAGCACCTCAGGGGCCAGTCTTTATGGCTACACCTTC. It codes for CASTSGASLYGYTF.

In its sample, this clone was seen once. The chain has TRBV27 and TRBJ2-2; D unresolved. This CDR3 spans 16 amino acids. Per germline, CDR1 MNHEY and CDR2 SMNVEV (reference sequence). V gave up 3 bases and J gave up 0 bases, with 11 bases separating them. The CDR3 sequence: CASSFRDKANTGELFF. The CDR3 DNA reads TGTGCCAGCAGTTTTCGTGACAAGGCGAACACCGGGGAGCTGTTTTTT.

The chain carries TRBV7-9 and TRBJ2-1, with 9 bases that match TRBD2. Germline V gene lookup returns CDR1 SEHNR and CDR2 FQNEAQ (reference sequence). This CDR3 spans 15 amino acids. The ends lost 8 bases at V and 0 bases at J; junction bases unmatched: 5. CDR3 region: CASGHSGSSYNEQFF. DNA of the CDR3: TGTGCCAGCGGCCATAGCGGGAGCTCCTACAATGAGCAGTTCTTC.

The V call is TRBV9, the J call TRBJ2-1; a possible D gene is TRBD2 (5 bases). The CDR3 is 15 residues long. Germline CDR1 and CDR2: SGDLS and YYNGEE. V dropped 3 bases and J dropped 0 bases, with 10 bases sitting between them. CDR3 region: CASSDTRASYNEQFF. As DNA, the CDR3 is TGTGCCAGCAGCGACACTAGGGCCTCCTACAATGAGCAGTTCTTC. The full variable domain, with the rest looked up from reference TRBV9 and TRBJ2-1, is DSGVTQTPKHLITATGQRVTLRCSPRSGDLSVYWYQQSLDQGLQFLIQYYNGEERAKGNILERFSAQQFPDLHSELNLSSLELGDSALYFCASSDTRASYNEQFFGPGTRLTVL.

The V call is TRBV4-3, the J call TRBJ1-3, with 8 bases aligning to TRBD1. Trimming removed 0 bases from V and 4 bases from J; junction bases left unmatched: 5. Looked up from germline, CDR1 is LGHNA and CDR2 is YSLEER. The CDR3 is 16 residues long. CDR3 in DNA: TGCGCCAGCAGCCAAGAACTTAGGGACAGGGGAAACACCATATATTTT. Residues: CASSQELRDRGNTIYF.

The gene calls are TRBV4-2 and TRBJ1-6; D is uncertain. In germline, CDR1 is LGHNA, CDR2 YNFKEQ. The CDR3 sequence is 15 residues long. Trimming took off 1 base at V and 6 bases at J, with 10 bases between the two ends. The CDR3 DNA reads as TGTGCCAGCAGCCAAGGGGGTGGGATTAATTCACCCCTCCACTTT. This sequence encodes CASSQGGGINSPLHF.

The genes are TRBV10-3 and TRBJ1-3; 11 nucleotides agree with TRBD1. The V segment lost 0 bases and the J segment 4 bases; nucleotides outside the gene matches: 5. The length of the CDR3 is 17 residues. Germline-derived CDR1 and CDR2 are ENHRY and SYGVKD. This CDR3 reads CAISESGQGASGNTIYF. CDR3 coding DNA: TGTGCCATCAGTGAGTCAGGACAGGGGGCTTCCGGAAACACCATATATTTT.

The chain uses TRBV7-2 and TRBJ1-2, with D unclear. Between the trimmed V and J ends, which lost 5 bases and 8 bases, there was a span of 18 bases. The CDR3 spans 14 residues. CDR1 and CDR2 (germline): SGHTA, FQGNSA. In DNA form, the CDR3 reads TGTGCCAGCAGCCCCAGCAGCGGGAGAGACGGCTACACCTTC. Translation gives CASSPSSGRDGYTF.

By its share, this clone is medium-sized. The chain couples TRBV19 to TRBJ1-2, with D possibly being TRBD1 (5 bases). Germline CDR1 LNHDA, CDR2 SQIVND (reference sequence). Trimming removed 7 bases from V and 5 bases from J, with 17 bases in between. The CDR3 is 14 residues long. CDR3 amino acids: CASNPGTAPYGYTF. CDR3 coding DNA: TGTGCCAGTAACCCCGGGACCGCGCCTTATGGCTACACCTTC.

J is TRBJ2-2 and V is TRBV11-2; TRBD1 is a possible D gene (7 bases). Germline V gene lookup returns CDR1 SGHAT and CDR2 FQNNGV. CDR3 length: 16 amino acids. Trimming removed 2 bases from V and 5 bases from J, with 15 bases in between. CDR3 nucleotide sequence: TGTGCCAGCAGCTTAAGTTTCAGGGGGGTAACCGGGGAGCTGTTTTTT. Translation: CASSLSFRGVTGELFF.

This clone appeared many times. The genes are TRBV7-2 and TRBJ1-5; 9 positions agree with TRBD1. The CDR3 length is 14 residues. V dropped 4 bases and J dropped 6; count of bases not matched to a gene: 4. From germline, CDR1 is SGHTA and CDR2 FQGNSA. CDR3 nucleotide sequence: TGTGCCAGCAGCTCCGGGACAGGGACTCAGCCCCAGCATTTT. It codes for CASSSGTGTQPQHF.

The gene calls are TRBV5-1 and TRBJ2-2; D call uncertain. The CDR3 is 14 amino acids. Germline V lookup: CDR1 SGHRS, CDR2 YFSETQ. The V gene lost 7 bases and the J gene lost 0 bases, with 10 bases spanning the gap. Written as DNA, the CDR3 is TGCGCCAGCTCGGACGGCGCGAACACCGGGGAGCTGTTTTTT. The encoded protein is CASSDGANTGELFF.

This chain connects TRBV4-3 to TRBJ1-4; 7 nucleotides line up with TRBD1. Germline trimming cut 0 bases from V and 8 bases from J; bases unmatched to any gene: 6. Looked up from germline, CDR1 is LGHNA and CDR2 is YSLEER. This CDR3 is 15 amino acids long. The CDR3 protein is CASSQETGEDEKLFF. CDR3 nucleotide sequence: TGCGCCAGCAGCCAAGAAACAGGGGAGGACGAAAAACTGTTTTTT.

The chain is built from TRBV4-2 and TRBJ1-2; D uncertain. V lost 1 base, J lost 8 bases, and 11 bases lay in between. The CDR3 sequence is 13 residues long. Per germline, CDR1 LGHNA and CDR2 YNFKEQ. The CDR3 DNA is TGTGCCAGCAGCCAAGGGGATGGGCGAGGCTACACCTTC. Its protein product is CASSQGDGRGYTF.

This rearrangement joins TRBV6-1 to TRBJ1-5, with D possibly TRBD1 on 5 matching bases. The germline V gene encodes CDR1 MNHNS and CDR2 SASEGT. The CDR3 runs to 15 residues. Trimming cost V 3 bases and J 0 bases, with 9 bases left between them. The CDR3 loop reads CASSEGELSNQPQHF. DNA for the CDR3: TGTGCCAGCAGTGAGGGGGAGCTTAGCAATCAGCCCCAGCATTTT.

The V gene is TRBV28, the J gene TRBJ2-7, with TRBD2 matching 15 bases. The CDR3 runs 16 residues. Germline CDR1 and CDR2: MDHEN and SYDVKM. With V trimmed by 4 bases and J by 8 bases, 9 bases remained unmatched. CDR3 loop: CASSSVPGTSGRKQYF. The DNA for the CDR3 is TGTGCCAGCAGTTCAGTACCGGGGACTAGCGGGAGGAAGCAGTACTTC.

Concerning this clone itself: Compared with germline, one end of the junction differs, possibly owing to a read error. This rearrangement joins TRBV4-2 to TRBJ2-1, with 9 bases fitting TRBD2. Germline assignment: CDR1 LGHNA and CDR2 YNFKEQ. This CDR3 is built from 16 residues. The CDR3 DNA reads TGTGCCAGCAGCCAAGAGCGGGAGGGGGGCCTTTCGTTGTTGATCTTC. Translation gives CASSQEREGGLSLLIF.

This rearrangement joins TRBV6-1 to TRBJ1-6; the D gene is possibly TRBD1 (5 bases). V was trimmed by 1 base and J by 10 bases, leaving 11 bases between them. CDR1 and CDR2 from the germline V gene are MNHNS and SASEGT. The CDR3 sequence is 14 residues long. CDR3 region: CASSEGARGSPLHF. CDR3 nucleotides: TGTGCCAGCAGTGAAGGGGCCCGGGGGTCACCCCTCCACTTT.

J is TRBJ1-1 and V is TRBV10-3; possibly TRBD1 for D (6 bases). The CDR3 runs to 13 residues. Trimming took off 7 bases at V and 2 bases at J, with 11 bases between the two ends. Germline V gives CDR1 ENHRY, CDR2 SYGVKD. The CDR3 sequence: CAIKVQGNTEAFF. CDR3 sequence (DNA): TGTGCCATCAAAGTACAGGGTAACACTGAAGCTTTCTTT.